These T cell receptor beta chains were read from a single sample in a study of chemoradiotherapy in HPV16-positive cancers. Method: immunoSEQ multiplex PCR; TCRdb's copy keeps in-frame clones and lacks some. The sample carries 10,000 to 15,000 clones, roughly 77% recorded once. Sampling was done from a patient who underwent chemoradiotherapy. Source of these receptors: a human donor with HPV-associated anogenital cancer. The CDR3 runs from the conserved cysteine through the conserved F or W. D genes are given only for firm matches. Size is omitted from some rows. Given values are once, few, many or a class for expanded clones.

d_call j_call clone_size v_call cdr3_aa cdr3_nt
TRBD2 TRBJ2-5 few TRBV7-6 CASSHGTSGLTQYF TGTGCCAGCAGCCACGGGACTAGTGGGCTGACCCAGTACTTC
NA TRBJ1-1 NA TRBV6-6 CASSYGAWRNTEAFF TGTGCCAGCAGTTACGGGGCCTGGAGGAACACTGAAGCTTTCTTT
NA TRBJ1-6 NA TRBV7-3 CASSLNLAGSPLHF TGTGCCAGCAGCTTAAACCTCGCGGGATCACCCCTCCACTTT
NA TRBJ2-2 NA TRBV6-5 CASSYSGLTTGELFF TGTGCCAGCAGCTACTCGGGTCTTACTACCGGGGAGCTGTTTTTT
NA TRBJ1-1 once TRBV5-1 CASSLSGDTEAFF TGCGCCAGCAGCTTGTCAGGGGACACTGAAGCTTTCTTT
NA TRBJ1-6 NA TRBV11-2 CASSETGLYNSPLHF TGTGCCAGCAGTGAGACAGGTCTCTATAATTCACCCCTCCACTTT
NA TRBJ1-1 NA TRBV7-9 CASSSPGLYSKAFF TGTGCCAGCAGCTCGCCGGGACTATATTCTAAGGCTTTCTTT
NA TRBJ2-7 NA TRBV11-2 CASSLEVVGEQYF TGTGCCAGCAGCTTAGAGGTGGTCGGCGAGCAGTACTTC
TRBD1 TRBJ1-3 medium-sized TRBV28 CASKTGAIGSGNTIYF TGTGCCAGCAAAACAGGGGCCATAGGCTCTGGAAACACCATATATTTT
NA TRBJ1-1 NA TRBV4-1 CASRRDTEAFF TGCGCCAGCAGAAGAGACACTGAAGCTTTCTTT
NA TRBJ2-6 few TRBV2 CASSDFGGALGGANVLTF TGTGCCAGCAGTGATTTCGGGGGTGCCCTGGGAGGGGCCAACGTCCTGACTTTC
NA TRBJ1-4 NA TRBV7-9 CASTPVATNEKLFF TGTGCCAGCACCCCGGTTGCAACTAATGAAAAACTGTTTTTT
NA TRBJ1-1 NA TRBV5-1 CASSYQDSTEAFF TGCGCCAGCAGCTACCAAGACAGCACTGAAGCTTTCTTT
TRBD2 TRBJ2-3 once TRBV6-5 CASSLTSGHDTQYF TGTGCCAGCAGTTTAACTAGCGGTCACGATACGCAGTATTTT
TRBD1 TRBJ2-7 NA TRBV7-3 CASSLEKGQGAYEQYF TGTGCCAGCAGCTTAGAGAAGGGACAGGGGGCCTACGAGCAGTACTTC
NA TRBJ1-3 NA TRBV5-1 CASSSQSHSGNTIYF TGCGCCAGCAGCTCTCAATCTCACTCTGGAAACACCATATATTTT
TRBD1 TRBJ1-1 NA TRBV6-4 CASSRTGTNTEAFF TGTGCCAGCAGCCGGACAGGGACGAACACTGAAGCTTTCTTT
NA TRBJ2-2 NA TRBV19 CASPDTNTGELFF TGTGCCTCCCCGGACACGAACACCGGGGAGCTGTTTTTT
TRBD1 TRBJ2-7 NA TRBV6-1 CASTRARTGDYEQYF TGTGCCAGCACTAGAGCCCGGACAGGGGACTACGAGCAGTACTTC
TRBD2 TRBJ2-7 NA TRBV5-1 CASRPTSGGADRYEQYF TGCGCCAGCAGACCGACTAGCGGGGGGGCCGATCGGTACGAGCAGTACTTC
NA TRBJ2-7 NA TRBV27 CASSLGGTANEQYF TGTGCCAGCAGTTTAGGGGGTACCGCGAACGAGCAGTACTTC
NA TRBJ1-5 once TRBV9 CASSDSRDNNQPQHF TGTGCCAGCAGCGACTCCCGGGACAACAATCAGCCCCAGCATTTT
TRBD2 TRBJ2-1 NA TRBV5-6 CASAGGVYNEQFF TGTGCCAGCGCGGGGGGCGTTTACAATGAGCAGTTCTTC
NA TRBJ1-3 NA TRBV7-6 CASSPDTLAGNTIYF TGTGCCAGCAGCCCCGACACCCTCGCTGGAAACACCATATATTTT
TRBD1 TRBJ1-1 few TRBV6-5 CASSPLSGGHTEAFF TGTGCCAGCAGTCCTCTTTCAGGGGGGCACACTGAAGCTTTCTTT
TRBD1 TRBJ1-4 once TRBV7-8 CASNLAGTAINEKLFF TGTGCCAGCAACCTCGCCGGGACAGCGATTAATGAAAAACTGTTTTTT
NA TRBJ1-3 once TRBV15 CATSRDLSATASTPIYF TGTGCCACCAGCAGAGATCTCTCGGCAACGGCGTCCACCCCCATATATTTT
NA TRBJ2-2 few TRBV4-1 CASSGIEGSGLTGELFF TGCGCCAGCAGCGGAATCGAGGGGTCCGGTTTAACCGGGGAGCTGTTTTTT
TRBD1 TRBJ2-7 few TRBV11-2 CASSTTGVSPEQYF TGTGCCAGCAGCACCACAGGGGTGAGCCCGGAGCAGTACTTC
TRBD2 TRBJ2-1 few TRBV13 CASSLRLAGNEQFF TGTGCCAGCAGCTTACGACTAGCTGGGAATGAGCAGTTCTTC
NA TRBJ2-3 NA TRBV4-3 CASSPSRGTDTQYF TGCGCCAGCAGTCCTAGCAGGGGCACAGATACGCAGTATTTT
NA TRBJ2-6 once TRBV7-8 CASSPRLYPSGANVLTF TGTGCCAGCAGCCCCAGGCTATACCCCTCTGGGGCCAACGTCCTGACTTTC
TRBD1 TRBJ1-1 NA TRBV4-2 CASSQGQGFIYGNTEAFF TGTGCCAGCAGCCAAGGACAGGGGTTTATTTACGGAAACACTGAAGCTTTCTTT
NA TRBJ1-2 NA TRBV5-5 CASSLGFQLQRGYTF TGTGCCAGCAGCTTGGGGTTTCAACTACAGAGGGGCTACACCTTC
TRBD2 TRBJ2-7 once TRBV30 CAWSGSGALRGAHEQYF TGTGCCTGGAGTGGTAGCGGGGCCTTACGGGGGGCCCACGAGCAGTACTTC
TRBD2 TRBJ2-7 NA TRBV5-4 CASSFRASGSRAREQYF TGTGCCAGCAGCTTCCGGGCTAGCGGCAGTAGGGCTCGTGAGCAGTACTTC
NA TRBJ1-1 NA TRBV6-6 CASSLLGPNTEAFF TGTGCCAGCAGCCTCCTCGGACCGAACACTGAAGCTTTCTTT
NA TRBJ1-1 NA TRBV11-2 CASSLEALGRAFF TGTGCCAGCAGCTTAGAGGCCCTCGGTCGGGCTTTCTTT
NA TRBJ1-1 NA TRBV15 CATSRGRGETEAFF TGTGCCACCAGCAGGGGACGGGGAGAGACTGAAGCTTTCTTT
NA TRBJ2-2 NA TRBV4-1 CASSPGGRGGGSPGELFF TGCGCCAGCAGCCCCGGGGGGCGCGGGGGAGGGTCACCCGGGGAGCTGTTTTTT
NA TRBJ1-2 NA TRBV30 CAWSGKGSTGYTF TGTGCCTGGAGTGGGAAGGGCTCGACGGGCTACACCTTC
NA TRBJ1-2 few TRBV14 CASSPSPNYGYTF TGTGCCAGCAGCCCATCTCCTAACTATGGCTACACCTTC
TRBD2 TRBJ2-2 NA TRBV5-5 CASNPSGGRTITGELFF TGTGCCAGCAATCCTTCGGGAGGACGAACAATCACCGGGGAGCTGTTTTTT
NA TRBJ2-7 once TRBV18 CASSRASDPYEQYF TGTGCCAGCTCACGGGCCTCGGACCCCTACGAGCAGTACTTC
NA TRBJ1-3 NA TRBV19 CASSISLGGLSGNTIYF TGTGCCAGTAGTATCAGTCTCGGAGGACTCTCTGGAAACACCATATATTTT